This record looks at one T cell receptor beta chain sequence and its context. The antigen this receptor binds is unknown. Coverage ceases 3 residues before the CDR3 finishes, and the germline J gene fills in the end. CVID samples and control samples contributed equivalent amounts of genomic DNA as sequencing input. For every sample, a 60 bp segment covering the rearranged TCRbeta CDR3 region was amplified and then sequenced. The immunoSEQ assay, a bias-corrected multiplex PCR with high-throughput sequencing, was employed for TCRbeta amplification. In the source study's methods: Every unique nucleotide sequence was considered a clone and was annotated with V, D and J genes, copy number and frequency. Sequences were labeled productive if in frame, and non-productive if out of frame or containing stop codons. As previously described, clonality was computed from Shannon's entropy. Mean CDR3 Kyte-Doolittle hydropathy was derived from the predicted amino acid sequences of productive clones. Scaled V gene usage was hierarchically clustered using Manhattan distance and complete linkage with the R hclust function. Sharing of clones by CDR3 amino acid sequence was evaluated by resampling 12 repertoires per group over 100 rounds. Repertoires were searched for roughly 70 published EBV-specific and 200 to 300 published CMV-specific TCRbeta sequences. A couple of CVID samples that yielded fewer than 10,000 sequences were excluded from the analysis, so approximately 40 CVID repertoires were retained. Held by TCRdb, this immuneACCESS table contains in-frame sequences only and omits some clones. Under half of the omission traces to an unresolved V gene where checked; the cause of the rest is unknown. That table furnishes V, J and clone size, whereas the DNA furnished D and trimming. For this sample, more than 25,000 clones appear and none is a singleton. 3% to 5% of the sample belongs to the ten largest clones.

This entry comes from a study of T cell clonality in common variable immunodeficiency (dated by TCRdb to between 2014 and 2017). The junction carries 8 bases between V and J, which are trimmed by 2 bases and 4 bases respectively. The CDR3 spans 13 residues, from the cysteine through the phenylalanine. Sequencing covers 30 bases of the CDR3, shown here with the frame starting at base 1. Based on the germline V gene (reference sequence), the CDR1 and CDR2 sequences are SEHNR and FQNEAQ. Standard criteria were used to diagnose CVID, namely serum IgG, IgA and/or IgM reduced below the normal range together with specific antibody deficiency. There were 40 to 45 subjects in the CVID group (about 29 male and roughly 15 female), ranging in age from about 8 to 64 years, with a mean age of around 39. Most of the CVID patients and most of the healthy controls were of Caucasian heritage. Replacement immunoglobulin therapy had been administered to all CVID subjects for at least one year at the time of study participation. No CVID subject was ill or taking immunomodulatory or immunosuppressive medication when blood was collected. From each donor, about 5 to 8.5 ml of heparinized peripheral whole blood was collected. Genomic DNA from adults with common variable immune deficiency (CVID) and from healthy adult controls was used for sequencing of TCRbeta CDR3 repertoires. Diluted blood was density-centrifuged over Hypaque 1077 or Ficoll-Paque to isolate peripheral blood mononuclear cells. Unsorted mononuclear cells served as the source of genomic DNA, which was extracted either by Qiagen column purification or by a centrifugation-based method.

Here is what the overall study found, with its caveats: Reportedly, TCRbeta sequences from CVID had fewer deletions and N-nucleotide insertions, and highly modified clones with 13 or more V deletions were absent from CVID. According to the authors, finding the cause of the higher clonality in CVID would require sequencing the repertoires of T cell subpopulations. Even though DNA input was equal, the average per sample came to 65,000 to 100,000 unique sequences for controls compared with roughly 30,000 for CVID samples. Correlations between repertoire features and clinical complications were limited by patient heterogeneity within the CVID cohort. CVID subjects shared fewer TCRbeta clones with each other than healthy controls did (p < 0.0001). Increased TCRbeta clonality was found in CVID subjects compared with healthy controls (t-test p = 0.018), with the increase being most characteristic of about a third of subjects.

Sequencing was done on a sample of peripheral blood mononuclear cells. The sequence links TRBV7-9 to TRBJ1-2, with the D gene not confidently named. The clonotype was recovered from a human donor with common variable immunodeficiency. The CDR3 region has the sequence CASSLQTSYGYTF. The sequenced part of the CDR3 DNA is TGTGCCAGCAGCTTACAGACATCCTATGGC.